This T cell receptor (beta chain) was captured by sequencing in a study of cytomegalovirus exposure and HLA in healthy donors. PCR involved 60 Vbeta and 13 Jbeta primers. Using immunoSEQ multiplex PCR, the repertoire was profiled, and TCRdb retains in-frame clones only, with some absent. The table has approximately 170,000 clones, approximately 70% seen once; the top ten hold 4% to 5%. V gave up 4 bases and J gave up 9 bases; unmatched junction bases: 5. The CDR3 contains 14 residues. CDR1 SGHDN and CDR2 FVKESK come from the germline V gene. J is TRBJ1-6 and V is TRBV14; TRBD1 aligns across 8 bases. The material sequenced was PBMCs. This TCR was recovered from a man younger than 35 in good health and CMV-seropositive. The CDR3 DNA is TGTGCCAGCAGCCGGACAGGGAAAGGTTCACCCCTCCACTTT. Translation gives CASSRTGKGSPLHF. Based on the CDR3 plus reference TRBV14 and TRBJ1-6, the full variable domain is EAGVTQFPSHSVIEKGQTVTLRCDPISGHDNLYWYRRVMGKEIKFLLHFVKESKQDESGMPNNRFLAERTGGTYSTLKVQPAELEDSGVYFCASSRTGKGSPLHFGNGTRLTVT.